The rows below give T cell receptor beta chains drawn from one sample of a study of response to subunit inactivated influenza vaccine. TCRdb reanalysed the RT-PCR reads using MiXCR and keeps one entry per CDR3 protein. Of some 500,000 distinct CDR3 sequences listed, about 25% were seen once; the top ten hold about 1.9%. The sample consisted of CD4+ T cells sorted from PBMCs, taken roughly 5 days after vaccination. The receptor source for this set is a man aged 50 or older who received an inactivated influenza vaccine. CDR3s include the opening cysteine and the closing phenylalanine or tryptophan. D genes are given only for firm matches. Clone size appears in some rows only: once, few, many, or a class for an expanded clone.

V gene: TRBV7-9
J gene: TRBJ2-3
D gene: TRBD2
clone size: -
CDR3 protein: CASSPNLAGGPDTQYF
CDR3 DNA: TGTGCCAGCAGCCCTAATCTAGCGGGGGGACCAGATACGCAGTATTTT

V gene: TRBV6-1
J gene: TRBJ2-2
D gene: TRBD1
clone size: few
CDR3 protein: CASSRGQGRIGELFF
CDR3 DNA: TGTGCCAGCAGCCGGGGACAGGGAAGGATCGGGGAGCTGTTTTTT

V gene: TRBV10-3
J gene: TRBJ1-5
D gene: -
clone size: -
CDR3 protein: CAISGQLGNQPQHF
CDR3 DNA: TGTGCCATCAGTGGACAGCTCGGGAATCAGCCCCAGCATTTT

V gene: TRBV12-3/TRBV12-4
J gene: TRBJ2-7
D gene: -
clone size: -
CDR3 protein: CASSSTEDSYEQYF
CDR3 DNA: TGTGCCAGCAGCTCAACAGAAGACTCCTACGAGCAGTACTTC

V gene: TRBV6-1
J gene: TRBJ1-6
D gene: TRBD1
clone size: few
CDR3 protein: CASSHGARGTSRSPLHF
CDR3 DNA: TGTGCCAGCAGCCATGGGGCCAGGGGGACGTCTCGTTCACCCCTCCACTTT

V gene: TRBV28
J gene: TRBJ2-1
D gene: -
clone size: few
CDR3 protein: CASSLVISHEQFF
CDR3 DNA: TGTGCCAGCAGTTTAGTAATCAGCCATGAGCAGTTCTTC

V gene: TRBV7-2
J gene: TRBJ2-3
D gene: -
clone size: many
CDR3 protein: CASRTSSTDTQYF
CDR3 DNA: TGTGCCAGCAGGACATCTAGCACAGATACGCAGTATTTT

V gene: TRBV12-3/TRBV12-4
J gene: TRBJ1-5
D gene: -
clone size: few
CDR3 protein: CASSLRAGLQPQHF
CDR3 DNA: TGTGCCAGCAGCTTAAGAGCAGGGCTGCAGCCCCAGCATTTT

V gene: TRBV12-3/TRBV12-4
J gene: TRBJ2-1
D gene: TRBD2
clone size: -
CDR3 protein: CASSLGLAGLSEQFF
CDR3 DNA: TGTGCCAGCAGTTTAGGACTAGCGGGGCTCTCTGAGCAGTTCTTC

V gene: TRBV20-1
J gene: TRBJ2-1
D gene: TRBD2
clone size: -
CDR3 protein: CSAHSPGLFYNEQFF
CDR3 DNA: TGCAGTGCGCACTCTCCGGGACTATTCTACAATGAGCAGTTCTTC

V gene: TRBV11-3
J gene: TRBJ2-2
D gene: -
clone size: -
CDR3 protein: CASSPGTPRRTGELFF
CDR3 DNA: TGTGCCAGCTCCCCCGGGACACCCAGAAGGACCGGGGAGCTGTTTTTT

V gene: TRBV15
J gene: TRBJ2-5
D gene: -
clone size: -
CDR3 protein: CATSRTGAEETQYF
CDR3 DNA: TGTGCCACCAGCAGAACTGGGGCTGAGGAGACCCAGTACTTC

V gene: TRBV4-2
J gene: TRBJ2-7
D gene: -
clone size: -
CDR3 protein: CASSQGPSSNYEQYF
CDR3 DNA: TGTGCCAGCAGCCAAGGGCCTAGCTCCAACTACGAGCAGTACTTC

V gene: TRBV14
J gene: TRBJ1-2
D gene: -
clone size: many
CDR3 protein: CASSRGLWDYGYTF
CDR3 DNA: TGTGCCAGCAGCCGAGGCTTGTGGGACTATGGCTACACCTTC

V gene: TRBV3-1
J gene: TRBJ2-5
D gene: -
clone size: -
CDR3 protein: CASRPSTSGFQETQYF
CDR3 DNA: TGTGCCAGCAGGCCAAGTACATCAGGGTTCCAAGAGACCCAGTACTTC

V gene: TRBV28
J gene: TRBJ2-3
D gene: TRBD2
clone size: few
CDR3 protein: CASSFVAGGTDTQYF
CDR3 DNA: TGTGCCAGCAGTTTCGTTGCGGGAGGCACAGATACGCAGTATTTT

V gene: TRBV7-2
J gene: TRBJ2-5
D gene: -
clone size: few
CDR3 protein: CASSLMQRQETQYF
CDR3 DNA: TGTGCCAGCAGCTTAATGCAGCGGCAAGAGACCCAGTACTTC

V gene: TRBV20-1
J gene: TRBJ2-3
D gene: TRBD1
clone size: few
CDR3 protein: CSATGTGGEDTQYF
CDR3 DNA: TGCAGTGCCACCGGGACAGGGGGCGAAGATACGCAGTATTTT

V gene: TRBV12-3/TRBV12-4
J gene: TRBJ2-5
D gene: -
clone size: few
CDR3 protein: CASSSVWAGETQYF
CDR3 DNA: TGTGCCAGCAGTTCCGTCTGGGCCGGGGAGACCCAGTACTTC

V gene: TRBV4-1
J gene: TRBJ2-1
D gene: -
clone size: few
CDR3 protein: CASSQDFRTEQFF
CDR3 DNA: TGCGCCAGCAGCCAAGACTTTAGGACAGAGCAGTTCTTC

V gene: TRBV5-1
J gene: TRBJ2-3
D gene: TRBD2
clone size: few
CDR3 protein: CASSPRLAGGPSTDTQYF
CDR3 DNA: TGCGCCAGCAGCCCTCGACTAGCGGGGGGGCCTAGCACAGATACGCAGTATTTT

V gene: TRBV7-2
J gene: TRBJ1-3
D gene: -
clone size: -
CDR3 protein: CASRGLSGNTIYF
CDR3 DNA: TGTGCCAGCAGGGGGCTATCAGGAAACACCATATATTTT

V gene: TRBV30
J gene: TRBJ2-3
D gene: -
clone size: few
CDR3 protein: CAWRGLGGLFLSTDTQYF
CDR3 DNA: TGTGCCTGGAGGGGACTCGGGGGTCTATTTCTTAGCACAGATACGCAGTATTTT

V gene: TRBV12-3/TRBV12-4
J gene: TRBJ2-1
D gene: -
clone size: few
CDR3 protein: CASRRGSGEQFF
CDR3 DNA: TGTGCCAGCAGGCGTGGGAGCGGAGAGCAGTTCTTC

V gene: TRBV7-9
J gene: TRBJ2-1
D gene: -
clone size: -
CDR3 protein: CASSLARSGAHLFF
CDR3 DNA: TGTGCCAGCAGCTTAGCGCGGTCAGGGGCTCATCTGTTCTTC

V gene: TRBV12-3/TRBV12-4
J gene: TRBJ1-1
D gene: TRBD1
clone size: -
CDR3 protein: CASSVTGDATEAFF
CDR3 DNA: TGTGCCAGCAGTGTAACAGGGGATGCCACTGAAGCTTTCTTT

V gene: TRBV29-1
J gene: TRBJ2-5
D gene: -
clone size: few
CDR3 protein: CSVDLQRGTQYF
CDR3 DNA: TGCAGCGTTGATTTGCAGAGAGGGACCCAGTACTTC

V gene: TRBV20-1
J gene: TRBJ1-2
D gene: -
clone size: -
CDR3 protein: CSARERENYGYTF
CDR3 DNA: TGCAGTGCTAGAGAGAGGGAAAACTATGGCTACACCTTC

V gene: TRBV7-9
J gene: TRBJ2-2
D gene: TRBD1
clone size: few
CDR3 protein: CASSLAARTGAGELFF
CDR3 DNA: TGTGCCAGCAGCTTAGCCGCAAGGACAGGGGCCGGGGAGCTGTTTTTT

V gene: TRBV12-3/TRBV12-4
J gene: TRBJ2-3
D gene: TRBD2
clone size: -
CDR3 protein: CASRGGLAGFKDTQYF
CDR3 DNA: TGTGCCAGCAGGGGGGGTCTAGCGGGGTTTAAAGATACGCAGTATTTT

V gene: TRBV6-5
J gene: TRBJ2-7
D gene: TRBD1
clone size: -
CDR3 protein: CASTWTGGPSYEQYF
CDR3 DNA: TGTGCCAGCACTTGGACAGGGGGCCCCTCCTACGAGCAGTACTTC

V gene: TRBV7-8
J gene: TRBJ2-7
D gene: -
clone size: many
CDR3 protein: CASSQNPFGEQYF
CDR3 DNA: TGTGCCAGCAGCCAGAACCCTTTCGGTGAGCAGTACTTC

V gene: TRBV7-2
J gene: TRBJ2-1
D gene: TRBD2
clone size: many
CDR3 protein: CASSLVAGGPNEQFF
CDR3 DNA: TGTGCCAGCAGCTTAGTTGCGGGGGGGCCCAATGAGCAGTTCTTC

V gene: TRBV24-1
J gene: TRBJ2-7
D gene: -
clone size: few
CDR3 protein: CATQEGVGSYEQYF
CDR3 DNA: TGTGCCACCCAAGAGGGGGTCGGTTCCTACGAGCAGTACTTC

V gene: TRBV7-2
J gene: TRBJ2-7
D gene: -
clone size: few
CDR3 protein: CASSLQQGRPYEQYF
CDR3 DNA: TGTGCCAGCAGCTTACAGCAGGGTCGACCCTACGAGCAGTACTTC

V gene: TRBV11-3
J gene: TRBJ2-3
D gene: TRBD1
clone size: -
CDR3 protein: CASSQQGTRGDTQYF
CDR3 DNA: TGTGCCAGCAGCCAACAGGGGACGAGGGGAGATACGCAGTATTTT